Presented here are 29 T cell receptor beta chains from one specimen sequenced in a study of cytomegalovirus exposure and HLA in healthy donors. With 60 Vbeta and 13 Jbeta primers, the PCR was carried out. Assay used: immunoSEQ multiplex PCR; TCRdb lists only in-frame clones, some missing. The data contain some 190,000 clones, 85% of them singletons. Sequencing used PBMCs. The receptors were gathered from a boy aged 2 to 10 in good health and CMV-seronegative.

J is TRBJ2-6 and V is TRBV19; a weak D match, TRBD2 (5 bases). Germline V gives CDR1 LNHDA, CDR2 SQIVND (reference sequence). CDR3 length: 15 residues. Deletions cut 5 bases from V and 1 base from J, with 9 bases between. CDR3 DNA: TGTGCCAGTAGTGTTCGGACTTCTGGGGCCAACGTCCTGACTTTC. It specifies CASSVRTSGANVLTF.

This clone appeared a few times. The J gene is TRBJ1-1, the V gene TRBV28; no reliable D call. Trimming took 6 bases from V and 0 from J, leaving 5 bases between them. Germline V CDR1 and CDR2: MDHEN, SYDVKM. The CDR3 loop spans 12 amino acids. This chain's CDR3 is CASSEMNTEAFF. CDR3 nucleotide sequence: TGTGCCAGCAGCGAGATGAACACTGAAGCTTTCTTT.

J is TRBJ2-1 and V is TRBV5-4; 10 bases match TRBD1. Losses at the gene ends were 4 bases for V and 7 bases for J; bases not matched to a gene: 5. Germline CDR1 reads SGHNT; CDR2 reads YYREEE (reference sequence). This CDR3 is 14 amino acids long. The CDR3 here is CASSRQGATNEQFF. As DNA, the CDR3 is TGTGCCAGCAGCCGACAGGGGGCTACGAATGAGCAGTTCTTC.

The V gene is TRBV20-1, the J gene TRBJ2-7; no clear D. Between the trimmed V and J ends, which lost 4 bases and 3 bases, there was a span of 4 bases. Per germline, CDR1 DFQATT and CDR2 SNEGSKA (reference sequence). The CDR3 extends over 10 amino acids. CDR3 sequence: CSAKNYEQYV. CDR3 DNA sequence: TGCAGTGCTAAAAACTACGAGCAGTACGTC.

V gene TRBV29-1 combines with J gene TRBJ1-1; the D gene is possibly TRBD1 (6 bases). The CDR3 is 15 residues long. Germline V gene sequence: CDR1 SQVTM, CDR2 ANQGSEA. The V gene lost 0 bases and the J gene lost 1 base, with 12 bases spanning the gap. The DNA of the CDR3 is TGCAGCGTTGAAGATCACGGGGGGCGGAACACTGAAGCTTTCTTT. Translated, it gives CSVEDHGGRNTEAFF.

This clone has more than one count but fewer than ten. CDR3 protein: CASSQTGENYEQYV. CDR3 sequence (DNA): TGTGCCAGCTCACAGACAGGGGAGAACTACGAGCAGTACGTC. This chain links TRBV18 with TRBJ2-7; the match to TRBD1 covers 8 bases. Germline values: CDR1 KGHSH, CDR2 LQKENI. The CDR3 totals 14 residues. Germline trimming cut 4 bases from V and 3 bases from J; bases unmatched to any gene: 5.

The chain has TRBV7-9 and TRBJ2-7; 7 bases match TRBD2. J gave up 5 bases and V 4 bases, and 2 bases lay outside the gene matches. This CDR3 contains 12 residues. Germline CDR1 SEHNR, CDR2 FQNEAQ (reference sequence). CDR3 DNA: TGTGCCAGCAGCTCGGGGGGACACGAGCAGTACGTC. Translation gives CASSSGGHEQYV.

The V call is TRBV27, the J call TRBJ1-2; 11 nucleotides agree with TRBD1. Germline trimming cut 5 bases from V and 3 bases from J; bases unmatched to any gene: 5. This CDR3 region has 15 residues. Germline V gene lookup returns CDR1 MNHEY and CDR2 SMNVEV (reference sequence). The CDR3 region is CASSTGTGGDYGYTF. The CDR3 bases are TGTGCCAGCAGTACCGGGACAGGGGGGGACTATGGCTACACCTTC.

V is TRBV5-4 and J is TRBJ2-5, with D tentatively TRBD1 (6 bases). Trimming pared 0 bases from V and 4 bases from J, leaving 13 bases between. The CDR3 length is 15 residues. CDR1 SGHNT and CDR2 YYREEE come from the germline V gene (reference sequence). The chain's CDR3 is CASSLAQGRRETQYF. For the CDR3, the DNA is TGTGCCAGCAGCTTGGCTCAGGGGCGGAGAGAGACCCAGTACTTC.

This chain links TRBV30 with TRBJ2-5; 8 bases fit TRBD2. J was trimmed by 0 bases and V by 4 bases; bases with no gene match: 7. Germline loops: CDR1 GTSNPN, CDR2 SVGIG (reference sequence). This CDR3 region has 15 residues. The chain's CDR3 is CAWTTGGANQETQYF. In nucleotides, the CDR3 is TGTGCCTGGACCACCGGGGGGGCAAACCAAGAGACCCAGTACTTC. The complete variable domain, with remaining parts taken from reference TRBV30 and TRBJ2-5, reads SQTIHQWPATLVQPVGSPLSLECTVEGTSNPNLYWYRQAAGRGLQLLFYSVGIGQISSEVPQNLSASRPQDRQFILSSKKLLLSDSGFYLCAWTTGGANQETQYFGPGTRLLVL.

The chain has TRBV11-2 and TRBJ2-1, with unresolved D. Trimming took 6 bases from V and 7 from J, leaving 22 bases between them. The CDR3 contains 16 residues. Germline V lookup: CDR1 SGHAT, CDR2 FQNNGV. CDR3 sequence: CASSSFLAPQRNEQFF. Here the CDR3 DNA reads TGTGCCAGCAGTTCATTCTTAGCCCCCCAGAGGAATGAGCAGTTCTTC.

This sequence joins TRBV10-2 and TRBJ1-1; D ambiguous. Germline assignment: CDR1 WSHSY and CDR2 SAAADI. The CDR3 extends over 13 amino acids. Trimming took 8 bases from V and 1 from J, leaving 11 bases between them. In nucleotides, the CDR3 is TGCGCCAGCCGTAGTCGCCCGAACACTGAAGCTTTCTTT. It specifies CASRSRPNTEAFF.

The V and J genes are TRBV11-3 and TRBJ2-1, with 14 bases fitting TRBD2. The germline V gene has CDR1 SGHNT and CDR2 YENEEA. The CDR3 spans 15 residues. The V and J ends lost 5 bases and 8 bases, in that order; junction bases with no gene match: 5. CDR3 sequence (DNA): TGTGCCAGCAGCCGACTAGCGGGAGGGTCCCATGAGCAGTTCTTC. It specifies CASSRLAGGSHEQFF.

The chain is built from TRBV2 and TRBJ2-5; 7 nucleotides match TRBD1. CDR3 length equals 14 residues. Trimming at V came to 6 bases and at J to 0 bases, leaving 4 bases not matched to a gene. The germline V gene has CDR1 SNHLY and CDR2 FYNNEI. CDR3 sequence reads: CASRTQGDQETQYF. In DNA form, the CDR3 reads TGTGCCAGCAGGACCCAGGGGGACCAAGAGACCCAGTACTTC.

The sample holds a few counts of this clone. The genes are TRBV6-1 and TRBJ2-7, with D possibly TRBD1 on 6 matching bases. This CDR3 is built from 12 residues. V was clipped by 5 bases and J by 6 bases, with 11 bases between them. Germline loops: CDR1 MNHNS, CDR2 SASEGT. The CDR3 reads CASSLVGAEQYV. The CDR3 DNA reads TGTGCCAGCAGTCTGGTGGGGGCCGAGCAGTACGTC.

The chain employs TRBV9 and TRBJ1-2; TRBD1 aligns across 9 bases. The CDR3 runs 15 residues. V lost 3 bases and J lost 7; bases outside the gene matches: 10. Germline V CDR1 and CDR2: SGDLS, YYNGEE. CDR3 loop: CASSASLGQGSGYTF. The CDR3 nucleotides read TGTGCCAGCAGCGCCTCATTGGGACAGGGCAGTGGCTACACCTTC.

J is TRBJ2-5 and V is TRBV28, with D unclear. CDR1 MDHEN and CDR2 SYDVKM come from the germline V gene. This CDR3 comprises 14 residues. Trimming cost V 3 bases and J 2 bases, with 10 bases left between them. Written as DNA, the CDR3 is TGTGCCAGCAGTTTGTTAAGGCGGCAAGAGACCCAGTACTTC. As protein: CASSLLRRQETQYF.

The chain joins TRBV10-3 to TRBJ2-2, with no clear D. Trimming removed 0 bases from V and 0 bases from J, with 11 bases in between. The germline V gene encodes CDR1 ENHRY and CDR2 SYGVKD. This CDR3 has 17 residues. CDR3 sequence (DNA): TGTGCCATCAGTGAGTCGTTTAGAACAGCGAACACCGGGGAGCTGTTTTTT. Translation gives CAISESFRTANTGELFF.

This clone has a handful of counts. The chain uses TRBV7-6 and TRBJ2-5; 10 bases are a match to TRBD2. The germline V gene encodes CDR1 SGHVS and CDR2 FNYEAQ. The CDR3 has 21 residues. Trimming removed 5 bases from V and 1 base from J; junction bases left unmatched: 22. In DNA, the CDR3 is TGTGCCAGCAGCCCTACTCTAGCGGGAGTTGGGTTCCCCCATCTCCAAGAGACCCAGTACTTC. It codes for CASSPTLAGVGFPHLQETQYF. Full variable domain (remainder filled in from reference TRBV7-6 and TRBJ2-5): GAGVSQSPRYKVTKRGQDVALRCDPISGHVSLYWYRQALGQGPEFLTYFNYEAQQDKSGLPNDRFSAERPEGSISTLTIQRTEQRDSAMYRCASSPTLAGVGFPHLQETQYFGPGTRLLVL.

The rearrangement joins TRBV27 to TRBJ1-5; D unresolved. The V gene lost 6 bases and the J gene lost 3 bases, with 9 bases spanning the gap. This CDR3 is built from 13 residues. The germline V gene encodes CDR1 MNHEY and CDR2 SMNVEV (reference sequence). CDR3 DNA sequence: TGTGCCAGCAGCTCTCGTTCCAATCAGCCCCAGCATTTT. Its translation is CASSSRSNQPQHF.

About this clone: A read error may produce the germline difference seen at one junction end. This chain joins TRBV7-9 and TRBJ2-7, with TRBD1 as a possible D gene (6 bases). The CDR3 spans 12 residues. CDR1 and CDR2 from the germline V gene are SEHNR and FQNEAQ (reference sequence). CDR3 residues: CSSRGRSYEQYF. CDR3 bases: TGTTCCAGCAGGGGCAGATCCTACGAGCAGTACTTC.

The chain has TRBV9 and TRBJ2-1; perhaps TRBD1 as D (6 bases). V was trimmed by 2 bases and J by 4 bases, leaving 10 bases between them. Germline V gene sequence: CDR1 SGDLS, CDR2 YYNGEE. The CDR3 spans 14 residues. This CDR3 reads CASSVGGRYNEQFF. DNA of the CDR3: TGTGCCAGCAGCGTTGGGGGCAGATACAATGAGCAGTTCTTC.

This sequence joins TRBV29-1 and TRBJ2-5; weak D call: TRBD2 (6 bases). V dropped 5 bases and J dropped 3 bases, with 7 bases sitting between them. Germline assignment: CDR1 SQVTM and CDR2 ANQGSEA. There are 11 residues in the CDR3. The CDR3 here is CSVQREETQYF. Written as DNA, the CDR3 is TGCAGCGTTCAGCGGGAAGAGACCCAGTACTTC.

The CDR3 here is CASSSMTGNEQFF. In DNA, the CDR3 is TGTGCCAGTAGTTCCATGACGGGGAATGAGCAGTTCTTC. This chain connects TRBV19 to TRBJ2-1; maybe TRBD2 (5 bases). V was shortened by 5 bases and J by 7 bases, with 12 bases between the two germline ends. This CDR3 contains 13 residues. Per germline, CDR1 LNHDA and CDR2 SQIVND (reference sequence).

V usage is TRBV15 and J usage is TRBJ2-5; D gene uncertain. The V and J ends lost 0 bases and 5 bases respectively, with 16 bases between them. Per germline, CDR1 LNHNV and CDR2 YYDKDF (reference sequence). CDR3 length: 16 residues. The CDR3 region is CATSRDFPSTTETQYF. The CDR3 DNA is TGTGCCACCAGCAGAGATTTCCCGAGTACTACGGAGACCCAGTACTTC.

V usage is TRBV5-4 and J usage is TRBJ2-7; 8 bases agree with TRBD1. Germline CDR1 is SGHNT and CDR2 is YYREEE (reference sequence). The CDR3 has 13 residues. The trim removed 0 bases at V and 5 bases at J, leaving 1 base unmatched. The CDR3 coding sequence is TGTGCCAGCAGCTTGGACAGGGGGAACGAGCAGTACGTC. Residues: CASSLDRGNEQYV.

This clone has only a few counts. The chain uses TRBV25-1 and TRBJ2-7, with TRBD2 identical over 7 bases. Trimming removed 1 base from V and 10 bases from J; junction bases left unmatched: 7. Germline CDR1 MGHDK, CDR2 SYGVNS. The CDR3 spans 13 residues. The CDR3, as DNA: TGTGCCAGCAGTGAATTGCGGCTAGCGGCACAGTACTTC. As protein: CASSELRLAAQYF.

The rearrangement uses TRBV6-1 and TRBJ1-3; D uncertain. This CDR3 comprises 14 residues. Germline V gene data show CDR1 as MNHNS and CDR2 as SASEGT. With 8 bases removed from V and 0 bases from J, the gap between germline ends came to 11 bases. The CDR3 sequence: CASLRAFSGNTIYF. CDR3 nucleotides: TGTGCCAGCTTGAGGGCATTCTCTGGAAACACCATATATTTT.

About this clone: An end of the junction differs from the germline gene, which may be a read error. The chain has TRBV7-9 and TRBJ1-5, with a weak D call TRBD1 (5 bases). Germline lookup yields CDR1 SEHNR and CDR2 FQNEAQ (reference sequence). CDR3 length: 12 amino acids. The CDR3 protein is CSSSQGNQPQHF. In DNA form, the CDR3 reads TGTTCCAGCAGCCAGGGAAATCAGCCCCAGCATTTT.